One T cell receptor (beta chain) is described in this entry. Antigen unknown. The sample is drawn from a study of cytomegalovirus exposure and HLA in healthy donors. Study findings and constraints: Reports described diagnosis of cytomegalovirus status by the classifier as highly specific and sensitive. Many donors carried some public TCRs, although rarity characterized most TCR sequences. First-cohort TCR clusters were later found to tend to co-occur in the roughly 120 validation repertoires.

Per the germline V gene, CDR1 is SGHRS and CDR2 is YFSETQ. This CDR3 is 16 amino acids long. The germline V and J ends were trimmed by 0 bases and 5 bases, with 16 bases remaining between them. The table came from immunoSEQ multiplex PCR; TCRdb's copy has only in-frame clones and leaves some out. The repertoire consists of about 190,000 clones, with approximately 85% occurring once and the leading ten covering about 1.6%. This receptor was identified in a woman aged 18-30 years in good health and CMV-seronegative. J is TRBJ2-3 and V is TRBV5-1; possibly TRBD2 for D (5 bases). The specimen sequenced was PBMCs. The CDR3 DNA sequence: TGCGCCAGCAGCTTGGCCGGTCTGTACCGGGAAGATACGCAGTATTTT. Amino acids: CASSLAGLYREDTQYF. Supplemented by reference TRBV5-1 and TRBJ2-3, the full variable domain reads KAGVTQTPRYLIKTRGQQVTLSCSPISGHRSVSWYQQTPGQGLQFLFEYFSETQRNKGNFPGRFSGRQFSNSRSEMNVSTLELGDSALYLCASSLAGLYREDTQYFGPGTRLTVL.